Shown below are 20 T cell receptor beta chains from a single sample sequenced in a study of Ad26.COV2.S vaccination and SARS-CoV-2 variants. Stated treatment: around 19 received Ad26.COV2.S at low or high dose, single or two shots; about 5 received placebo; per-sample allocation not given. Day 63 after the first injection of vaccine or placebo was the sampling time. Clones were sequenced by immunoSEQ multiplex PCR, and TCRdb holds only the in-frame ones, with some missing. The sample yields around 300,000 clones, under 90% seen once. Sample: peripheral blood, taken in a trial of Ad26.COV2.S vaccine versus placebo. These TCRs come from a person between 18 and 60 years old who received the Ad26.COV2.S COVID-19 vaccine or a placebo.

The chain carries TRBV3-1 (or the pseudogene TRBV3-2) and TRBJ2-1, with 10 bases identical to TRBD2. CDR1 and CDR2 from the germline V gene are LGHDT and YNNKEL (reference sequence). Trimming at V came to 4 bases and at J to 8 bases, leaving 5 bases not matched to a gene. The CDR3 is 14 amino acids. The CDR3 nucleotides are TGTGCCAGCAGCCGCCTAGCGGGAGCGGATGAGCAGTTCTTC. Protein sequence: CASSRLAGADEQFF.

The chain joins TRBV6-1 to TRBJ2-3; no definite D call. Germline CDR1 is MNHNS and CDR2 is SASEGT. The CDR3 length is 14 residues. V was clipped by 1 base and J by 4 bases, with 9 bases between them. CDR3 loop: CASSEGRAADTQYF. The CDR3 nucleotides read TGTGCCAGCAGTGAAGGCCGGGCAGCAGATACGCAGTATTTT.

This rearrangement joins TRBV11-2 to TRBJ2-5, with 13 bases lining up with TRBD2. Germline values: CDR1 SGHAT, CDR2 FQNNGV. V was clipped by 3 bases and J by 5 bases; unmatched bases: 9. The CDR3 is 17 residues long. CDR3 sequence: CASSLGTSGNDLETQYF. The CDR3 coding sequence is TGTGCCAGCAGCTTGGGGACTAGCGGGAATGACTTGGAGACCCAGTACTTC.

This chain joins TRBV18 and TRBJ2-1; a possible D gene is TRBD2 (5 bases). The ends were cut back, 4 bases at V and 9 bases at J, with 13 bases in the middle. The CDR3 totals 13 residues. The germline CDR1 and CDR2 sequences are KGHSH and LQKENI. The CDR3 loop reads CASSQRERSEQFF. The CDR3 DNA reads TGTGCCAGCTCACAGAGGGAGAGGAGTGAGCAGTTCTTC. Filled out from reference TRBV18 and TRBJ2-1, the complete variable domain reads NAGVMQNPRHLVRRRGQEARLRCSPMKGHSHVYWYRQLPEEGLKFMVYLQKENIIDESGMPKERFSAEFPKEGPSILRIQQVVRGDSAAYFCASSQRERSEQFFGPGTRLTVL.

The chain combines TRBV5-1 with TRBJ1-1; unclear D gene. In germline, CDR1 is SGHRS, CDR2 YFSETQ. The CDR3 has 13 residues. V lost 5 bases and J 0 bases, leaving 8 bases between the germline ends. CDR3 nucleotides: TGCGCCAGCAGGCCATCAGTGAACACTGAAGCTTTCTTT. It codes for CASRPSVNTEAFF.

The J gene is TRBJ2-1, the V gene TRBV5-1, with D perhaps given as TRBD1 or TRBD2 (5 bases each). Germline CDR1 and CDR2: SGHRS and YFSETQ. This CDR3 region has 15 residues. The V gene lost 2 bases and the J gene lost 7 bases, with 16 bases spanning the gap. The CDR3 loop is CASSFRQTNLNEQFF. The CDR3 DNA is TGCGCCAGCAGCTTTCGACAGACTAACTTAAATGAGCAGTTCTTC.

The chain joins TRBV7-2 to TRBJ1-1; possibly TRBD1 for D (5 bases). V was clipped by 3 bases and J by 0 bases, with 11 bases between them. The germline gives CDR1 SGHTA, CDR2 FQGNSA. The CDR3 has 15 amino acids. The CDR3 nucleotides are TGTGCCAGCAGCTTCAAAGGGGCAATGAACACTGAAGCTTTCTTT. Translated, it gives CASSFKGAMNTEAFF.

V and J are TRBV19 and TRBJ2-6, with D unresolved. Germline-derived CDR1 and CDR2 are LNHDA and SQIVND (reference sequence). The CDR3 is 14 residues long. V gave up 8 bases and J gave up 2 bases, with 10 bases separating them. CDR3 loop: CASSSEAGANVLTF. CDR3 nucleotide sequence: TGTGCCAGTTCTTCAGAGGCTGGGGCCAACGTCCTGACTTTC. The full variable domain, completed using reference TRBV19 and TRBJ2-6, is DGGITQSPKYLFRKEGQNVTLSCEQNLNHDAMYWYRQDPGQGLRLIYYSQIVNDFQKGDIAEGYSVSREKKESFPLTVTSAQKNPTAFYLCASSSEAGANVLTFGAGSRLTVL.

This chain uses TRBV7-9 with TRBJ2-7, with D unresolved. The CDR3 runs to 15 residues. CDR1 SEHNR and CDR2 FQNEAQ come from the germline V gene (reference sequence). Trimming took 2 bases from V and 2 from J, leaving 13 bases between them. CDR3 DNA: TGTGCCAGCAGCTTAATGGATCCAGGAACCTACGAGCAGTACTTC. Its translation is CASSLMDPGTYEQYF.

The V and J genes are TRBV7-3 and TRBJ2-5, with 9 bases identical to TRBD2. This CDR3 spans 15 amino acids. Germline assignment: CDR1 SGHTA and CDR2 FQGTGA. Germline trimming cut 3 bases from V and 4 bases from J; bases unmatched to any gene: 6. The CDR3 DNA sequence: TGTGCCAGCAGCTTGGGCGGGAGGGCAGGAGAGACCCAGTACTTC. This gives the protein CASSLGGRAGETQYF. The full variable domain, with the rest looked up from reference TRBV7-3 and TRBJ2-5, is GAGVSQTPSNKVTEKGKYVELRCDPISGHTALYWYRQSLGQGPEFLIYFQGTGAADDSGLPNDRFFAVRPEGSVSTLKIQRTERGDSAVYLCASSLGGRAGETQYFGPGTRLLVL.

The DNA for the CDR3 is TGTGCCAGCAGCTTGGAGGGGGGTACAGGGTATCCTGGAAACACCATATATTTT. As protein: CASSLEGGTGYPGNTIYF. J is TRBJ1-3 and V is TRBV5-6; D is perhaps TRBD1 (6 bases). V was cut by 0 bases and J by 2 bases, with 18 bases left in between. Germline V gene data show CDR1 as SGHDT and CDR2 as YYEEEE. The CDR3 is 18 amino acids.

V gene TRBV29-1 combines with J gene TRBJ1-2, with a tentative D call TRBD1 (5 bases). CDR1 SQVTM and CDR2 ANQGSEA come from the germline V gene. Trimming stripped 4 bases from V and 8 bases from J, with 14 bases between. The CDR3 has 12 residues. In DNA, the CDR3 is TGCAGCGTTGTTGGCGGGGGATTCGGCTACACCTTC. It codes for CSVVGGGFGYTF.

The V gene is TRBV29-1, the J gene TRBJ2-5; D gene uncertain. CDR3 length: 13 residues. Germline-derived CDR1 and CDR2 are SQVTM and ANQGSEA. V dropped 4 bases and J dropped 1 base, with 10 bases sitting between them. CDR3 sequence reads: CSVGLKLQETQYF. The CDR3 bases are TGCAGCGTTGGACTCAAACTCCAAGAGACCCAGTACTTC. Based on the CDR3 plus reference TRBV29-1 and TRBJ2-5, the full variable domain is SAVISQKPSRDICQRGTSLTIQCQVDSQVTMMFWYRQQPGQSLTLIATANQGSEATYESGFVIDKFPISRPNLTFSTLTVSNMSPEDSSIYLCSVGLKLQETQYFGPGTRLLVL.

The V and J genes are TRBV7-7 and TRBJ1-5, with a weak D call TRBD1 (5 bases). The CDR3 sequence is 16 residues long. The V gene lost 4 bases and the J gene lost 5 bases, with 18 bases spanning the gap. Looked up from germline, CDR1 is SSHAT and CDR2 is FNYEAQ (reference sequence). DNA of the CDR3: TGTGCCAGCAGCTCCATCCGGAGGTGGGGGGATCAGCCCCAGCATTTT. Its translation is CASSSIRRWGDQPQHF.

A remark on this clone: A read error may account for a junction end that differs from germline. The rearrangement links TRBV6-2 or TRBV6-3 to TRBJ1-1, with D tentatively TRBD1 (5 bases). This CDR3 has 16 amino acids. Germline CDR1 reads MNHEY; CDR2 reads SVGEGT. CDR3 amino acids: CASSYGRQNPNPEAFF. The CDR3 bases are TGTGCCAGCAGTTATGGGAGACAGAATCCGAACCCTGAAGCTTTCTTT.

This sequence joins TRBV3-1 (or the pseudogene TRBV3-2) and TRBJ2-3; weak D call: TRBD2 (6 bases). The CDR3 length is 13 residues. Germline values: CDR1 LGHDT, CDR2 YNNKEL (reference sequence). V shed 8 bases and J shed 3 bases, with 12 bases lying between them. CDR3 sequence reads: CASGRLETDTQYF. CDR3 DNA sequence: TGTGCCAGCGGGCGACTAGAGACAGATACGCAGTATTTT.

V usage is TRBV20-1 and J usage is TRBJ1-1; D is ambiguous. The CDR3 runs to 10 residues. Deletions cut 4 bases from V and 5 bases from J, with 5 bases between. The germline CDR1 and CDR2 sequences are DFQATT and SNEGSKA (reference sequence). The CDR3 bases are TGCAGTGCTACAGAGACTGAAGCTTTCTTT. Amino acid sequence: CSATETEAFF.

The rearrangement links TRBV27 to TRBJ2-1, with TRBD1 matching over 7 bases. Germline V gene sequence: CDR1 MNHEY, CDR2 SMNVEV (reference sequence). The CDR3 is 15 amino acids. V dropped 5 bases and J dropped 3; count of bases not matched to a gene: 7. The CDR3 protein is CASSQGDTGYNEQFF. The CDR3 nucleotides are TGTGCCAGCAGTCAGGGGGACACTGGCTACAATGAGCAGTTCTTC.

The chain carries TRBV30 and TRBJ1-1, with D possibly TRBD1 on 6 matching bases. Trimming cost V 0 bases and J 4 bases, with 12 bases left between them. This CDR3 region has 14 residues. In germline, CDR1 is GTSNPN, CDR2 SVGIG (reference sequence). The CDR3 sequence is CAWSVGGGSTEAFF. The CDR3 nucleotides read TGTGCCTGGAGTGTAGGGGGTGGAAGCACTGAAGCTTTCTTT.

The rearrangement links TRBV12-5 to TRBJ2-1; weak D call: TRBD2 (5 bases). Germline V gene data show CDR1 as LGHNT and CDR2 as FRNRAP. CDR3 length: 15 amino acids. This CDR3 reads CALPKSSERYNEQFF. In DNA, the CDR3 is TGTGCCCTGCCGAAGAGCTCGGAGCGGTACAATGAGCAGTTCTTC.